Below are 18 T cell receptor beta chains sequenced from a single sample in a study of blood T cells in healthy people across ages. A second 7 to 11 cycle PCR used barcoded and J-beta primers. Each CDR3 protein is one row after TCRdb ran MiXCR on the 5' RACE reads. The sample has over 1,200,000 distinct CDR3 sequences, roughly 64% seen once. What was sequenced was blood. Source of these receptors: a man aged 18-30 years in good health.

This clonotype was detected only once. The rearrangement links TRBV29-1 to TRBJ1-1; no definite D call. Trimming pared 3 bases from V and 0 bases from J, leaving 11 bases between. This CDR3 is 14 amino acids long. In germline, CDR1 is SQVTM, CDR2 ANQGSEA. CDR3 sequence: CSVDGRFLNTEAFF. CDR3 DNA sequence: TGCAGCGTTGACGGACGGTTCTTGAACACTGAAGCTTTCTTT.

J is TRBJ1-2 and V is TRBV20-1; a possible D gene is TRBD1 (6 bases). There are 18 residues in the CDR3. The V end was cut by 5 bases, the J end by 0 bases, with 25 bases between. Looked up from germline, CDR1 is DFQATT and CDR2 is SNEGSKA (reference sequence). CDR3 bases: TGCAGTGCTCACGACCACCGGGACACTACACCCCCTAACTATGGCTACACCTTC. The encoded protein is CSAHDHRDTTPPNYGYTF.

This clonotype turned up a few times. The J gene is TRBJ2-3, the V gene TRBV14; 7 nucleotides agree with TRBD2. Trimming took 2 bases from V and 2 from J; bases not matched to a gene: 7. Germline loops: CDR1 SGHDN, CDR2 FVKESK. The CDR3 consists of 16 residues. CDR3 protein: CASSQSRLALTDTQYF. CDR3 sequence (DNA): TGTGCCAGCAGCCAAAGCCGACTAGCCCTCACAGATACGCAGTATTTT.

Here the CDR3 DNA reads TGCGCCAGCAGCCCCCGAGGGGGGTACTTCAATGAGCAGTTCTTC. Translated: CASSPRGGYFNEQFF. This chain uses TRBV4-3 with TRBJ2-1; D possibly uses TRBD1 or TRBD2 (6 bases each). Germline V gene data show CDR1 as LGHNA and CDR2 as YSLEER. The CDR3 extends over 15 amino acids. V was pared by 4 bases and J by 6 bases, with 16 bases between.

This chain connects TRBV4-1 to TRBJ1-1; no clear D gene. The germline V gene encodes CDR1 MGHRA and CDR2 YSYEKL. V lost 1 base and J lost 6, with 12 bases in between. The CDR3 is made up of 14 amino acids. This chain's CDR3 is CASSQGPIWAEAFF. The CDR3 bases are TGCGCCAGCAGCCAAGGTCCCATCTGGGCTGAAGCTTTCTTT.

This clonotype showed up just a few times. The gene calls are TRBV9 and TRBJ2-5; unclear D gene. The CDR3 spans 15 residues. V dropped 2 bases and J dropped 9 bases, with 20 bases sitting between them. Germline-derived CDR1 and CDR2 are SGDLS and YYNGEE. This CDR3 reads CASSVNEALTVSQYF. The CDR3 bases are TGTGCCAGCAGCGTGAATGAAGCGCTTACCGTGTCCCAGTACTTC.

CDR3 coding DNA: TGCAGTGCTAGAGTCCCACAGGGGTACATAAACACCGGGGAGCTGTTTTTT. Its translation: CSARVPQGYINTGELFF. The chain carries TRBV20-1 and TRBJ2-2; 7 bases fit TRBD1. Germline V lookup: CDR1 DFQATT, CDR2 SNEGSKA (reference sequence). J lost 2 bases, V lost 1 base, and 10 bases had no gene match. This CDR3 has 17 amino acids.

The rearrangement links TRBV20-1 to TRBJ2-7, with no clear D. Germline values: CDR1 DFQATT, CDR2 SNEGSKA (reference sequence). V gave up 2 bases and J gave up 2 bases, with 16 bases separating them. This CDR3 has 15 residues. CDR3 sequence (DNA): TGCAGTGCTAGACCCACGGGCCTCATTACCTACGAGCAGTACTTC. Its protein product is CSARPTGLITYEQYF.

The chain has TRBV6-2 or TRBV6-3 and TRBJ2-5, with TRBD2 matching over 13 bases. With 10 bases clipped from V and 2 bases from J, the junction kept 7 bases outside the gene matches. This CDR3 spans 15 amino acids. Germline CDR1 MNHEY, CDR2 SVGEGT. The CDR3 DNA follows: TGTGCCACCGCGGGACTAGCGGGGAAACAAGAGACCCAGTACTTC. Amino acids: CATAGLAGKQETQYF.

V usage is TRBV15 and J usage is TRBJ2-7; D unresolved. Germline V gene data show CDR1 as LNHNV and CDR2 as YYDKDF (reference sequence). The V end lost 0 bases, the J end lost 3 bases, and 9 bases lay between the germline ends. CDR3 length: 14 amino acids. This CDR3 is CATSRDLSGYEQYF. CDR3 coding DNA: TGTGCCACCAGCAGAGATCTGTCGGGCTACGAGCAGTACTTC.

The CDR3 DNA follows: TGTGCCAGCAGCAAGACTCGAGGAGGAGCCATCGGCACAGATACGCAGTATTTT. This gives the protein CASSKTRGGAIGTDTQYF. V gene TRBV7-2 combines with J gene TRBJ2-3; tentative D call: TRBD2 (5 bases). Trimming stripped 5 bases from V and 1 base from J, with 22 bases between. The germline V gene encodes CDR1 SGHTA and CDR2 FQGNSA. The CDR3 loop spans 18 amino acids. Complete variable domain (other parts from reference TRBV7-2 and TRBJ2-3): GAGVSQSPSNKVTEKGKDVELRCDPISGHTALYWYRQSLGQGLEFLIYFQGNSAPDKSGLPSDRFSAERTGGSVSTLTIQRTQQEDSAVYLCASSKTRGGAIGTDTQYFGPGTRLTVL.

This rearrangement joins TRBV27 to TRBJ2-2, with D possibly matching TRBD1 (6 bases). CDR3 length equals 15 residues. Trimming took 5 bases from V and 3 from J, leaving 13 bases between them. The germline V gene encodes CDR1 MNHEY and CDR2 SMNVEV (reference sequence). CDR3 in amino acids: CASSPLGGDTGELFF. CDR3 coding DNA: TGTGCCAGCAGTCCCCTAGGGGGAGACACCGGGGAGCTGTTTTTT.

This clonotype has a handful of counts. The rearrangement joins TRBV29-1 to TRBJ2-1; 10 bases are a match to TRBD2. The germline V gene encodes CDR1 SQVTM and CDR2 ANQGSEA. CDR3 length: 15 residues. Trimming at V came to 3 bases and at J to 6 bases, leaving 8 bases not matched to a gene. CDR3 DNA: TGCAGCGTTGACCGCCTAGCGGGAGTGAGCAATGAGCAGTTCTTC. It specifies CSVDRLAGVSNEQFF.

The chain couples TRBV7-2 to TRBJ1-5; possibly TRBD1 for D (5 bases). The germline V and J ends were trimmed by 5 bases and 3 bases, with 11 bases remaining between them. The CDR3 extends over 14 amino acids. CDR1 is SGHTA, CDR2 FQGNSA, per germline. Here the CDR3 reads CASSATGSNQPQHF. As DNA, the CDR3 is TGTGCCAGCAGCGCCACAGGATCCAATCAGCCCCAGCATTTT.

This sequence joins TRBV20-1 and TRBJ1-2; 7 bases match TRBD1. With 6 bases clipped from V and 4 bases from J, the junction kept 2 bases outside the gene matches. Germline V gene lookup returns CDR1 DFQATT and CDR2 SNEGSKA (reference sequence). This CDR3 spans 11 amino acids. The CDR3 coding sequence is TGCAGTGCCGGGGACAGCTATGGCTACACCTTC. Translating gives CSAGDSYGYTF.

The gene calls are TRBV12-5 and TRBJ1-1, with 8 bases identical to TRBD1. Germline values: CDR1 LGHNT, CDR2 FRNRAP. The CDR3 sequence is 16 residues long. The V and J ends lost 4 bases and 2 bases, in that order; junction bases with no gene match: 9. CDR3 loop: CASGSQLGQGNTEAFF. DNA for the CDR3: TGTGCTAGTGGTTCCCAGCTCGGACAGGGCAACACTGAAGCTTTCTTT.

CDR3 amino acids: CAISDRAGARNTEAFF. For the CDR3, the DNA is TGTGCCATCAGTGATAGGGCAGGGGCAAGGAACACTGAAGCTTTCTTT. The chain is built from TRBV10-3 and TRBJ1-1; maybe TRBD1 (6 bases). Deletions cut 3 bases from V and 1 base from J, with 15 bases between. This CDR3 spans 16 amino acids. CDR1 and CDR2 (germline): ENHRY, SYGVKD.

V and J are TRBV7-9 and TRBJ2-1; 8 positions agree with TRBD2. The V and J ends lost 8 bases and 7 bases, in that order; junction bases with no gene match: 4. The CDR3 is 12 amino acids. Germline V CDR1 and CDR2: SEHNR, FQNEAQ (reference sequence). The CDR3 loop is CASLSGSNEQFF. In DNA, the CDR3 is TGTGCCAGCCTAAGCGGGAGTAATGAGCAGTTCTTC. Variable domain in full (rest from reference TRBV7-9 and TRBJ2-1): DTGVSQNPRHKITKRGQNVTFRCDPISEHNRLYWYRQTLGQGPEFLTYFQNEAQLEKSRLLSDRFSAERPKGSFSTLEIQRTEQGDSAMYLCASLSGSNEQFFGPGTRLTVL.